Presented here are 18 T cell receptor beta chains from one specimen sequenced in a study of T-cell memory formation after mild COVID-19. TCRdb itself ran the 5' RACE reads through MiXCR, one entry per CDR3 protein. Here the sample spans over 250,000 distinct CDR3 sequences, approximately 15% being singletons. The sample taken for sequencing was PBMCs or a T cell subset sorted from them (not recorded which). These receptors were obtained from a man between 18 and 35 years old who had mild COVID-19 (a few samples of this study predate the infection). Cell type and time point are not known.

This clonotype has only a few counts. The V and J genes are TRBV28 and TRBJ1-2, with D maybe TRBD1 (5 bases). The V end was cut by 7 bases, the J end by 7 bases, with 19 bases between. Germline V gene sequence: CDR1 MDHEN, CDR2 SYDVKM. The length of the CDR3 is 14 residues. In DNA form, the CDR3 reads TGTGCCAGCACTGGGGGACCTTGGGGCCCTGGCTACACCTTC. This gives the protein CASTGGPWGPGYTF.

The rearrangement links TRBV27 to TRBJ1-5; 10 bases agree with TRBD1. The CDR3 totals 19 residues. CDR1 and CDR2 (germline): MNHEY, SMNVEV (reference sequence). Trimming removed 0 bases from V and 1 base from J; junction bases left unmatched: 9. Here the CDR3 DNA reads TGTGCCAGCAGTTTATCGTTGACAGGGGGCGCCGAGAGCAATCAGCCCCAGCATTTT. This gives the protein CASSLSLTGGAESNQPQHF.

This clonotype was seen more than once but under ten times. J is TRBJ1-3 and V is TRBV5-1, with D uncertain. CDR1 is SGHRS and CDR2 is YFSETQ in the germline V gene. This CDR3 spans 14 amino acids. Between the trimmed V and J ends, which lost 1 base and 0 bases, there was a span of 5 bases. CDR3 loop: CASSLQSSGNTIYF. Written as DNA, the CDR3 is TGCGCCAGCAGCTTGCAGAGCTCTGGAAACACCATATATTTT.

This chain links TRBV3-1 with TRBJ1-2; no definite D call. There are 14 residues in the CDR3. Germline V CDR1 and CDR2: LGHDT, YNNKEL (reference sequence). V was pared by 1 base and J by 4 bases, with 10 bases between. The CDR3 DNA sequence: TGTGCCAGCAGCCAAGGCGCAGACCGCTATGGCTACACCTTC. Translated, it gives CASSQGADRYGYTF.

This clonotype was seen more than once but under ten times. The chain uses TRBV6-5 and TRBJ2-7; 7 bases match TRBD1. The germline V gene encodes CDR1 MNHEY and CDR2 SVGAGI. With V trimmed by 4 bases and J by 3 bases, 3 bases remained unmatched. CDR3 length: 13 amino acids. CDR3 in amino acids: CASSSGTDYEQYV. As DNA, the CDR3 is TGTGCCAGCAGTTCAGGGACAGACTACGAGCAGTACGTC.

The chain uses TRBV4-1 and TRBJ2-3; TRBD2 might be the D (7 bases). CDR3 size: 16 residues. Germline CDR1 reads MGHRA; CDR2 reads YSYEKL. Deletions cut 1 base from V and 4 bases from J, with 15 bases between. The DNA of the CDR3 is TGCGCCAGCAGCCAAGTAGGGGGGGGGGCATCAGATACGCAGTATTTT. It yields the protein CASSQVGGGASDTQYF.

There are a few counts of this clonotype. This chain links TRBV7-6 with TRBJ2-1, with a possible D match to TRBD2 (6 bases). The V gene lost 1 base and the J gene lost 6 bases, with 10 bases spanning the gap. The CDR3 sequence is 14 residues long. Germline assignment: CDR1 SGHVS and CDR2 FNYEAQ. CDR3 protein: CASSLGGTSNEQFF. The CDR3 nucleotides are TGTGCCAGCAGCTTAGGCGGGACTTCCAATGAGCAGTTCTTC.

This clonotype has only a few counts. The chain combines TRBV20-1 with TRBJ1-4, with D hard to call. The CDR3 runs to 13 residues. V was pared by 0 bases and J by 7 bases, with 9 bases between. Per germline, CDR1 DFQATT and CDR2 SNEGSKA (reference sequence). In DNA, the CDR3 is TGCAGTGCTAGAGACCGACACGGTGAAAAACTGTTTTTT. Residues: CSARDRHGEKLFF.

This clonotype was observed a single time. J is TRBJ1-1 and V is TRBV6-1; D is uncertain. The CDR3 loop spans 13 amino acids. Germline V gives CDR1 MNHNS, CDR2 SASEGT. V lost 1 base to trimming and J lost 4 bases, with 7 bases between them. The CDR3 coding sequence is TGTGCCAGCAGTGAAGTGCAGGCCACTGAAGCTTTCTTT. Amino acids: CASSEVQATEAFF.

In this sample, this clonotype turned up a few times. The chain employs TRBV12-5 and TRBJ1-6; TRBD1 matches at 10 bases. The ends lost 8 bases at V and 10 bases at J; junction bases unmatched: 11. Germline V CDR1 and CDR2: LGHNT, FRNRAP. The CDR3 runs 15 residues. The CDR3 loop is CASTPYGQGVSPLHF. The CDR3 DNA follows: TGTGCTAGTACTCCTTACGGACAGGGGGTATCACCCCTCCACTTT.

The genes are TRBV7-2 and TRBJ2-7; possibly TRBD1 or TRBD2 for D (5 bases each). The germline CDR1 and CDR2 sequences are SGHTA and FQGNSA. V was trimmed by 1 base and J by 4 bases, leaving 11 bases between them. This CDR3 has 14 amino acids. The CDR3 loop reads CASSLDGASYEQYV. The CDR3 nucleotides read TGTGCCAGCAGCTTAGACGGGGCCTCTTACGAGCAGTACGTC.

As DNA, the CDR3 is TGTGCCAGCAAAAGATCGGGGGCAGATGAGCAGTTCTTC. Translation gives CASKRSGADEQFF. The chain uses TRBV6-1 and TRBJ2-1; the D call may be TRBD1 or TRBD2 (6 bases each). V lost 7 bases, J lost 8 bases, and 15 bases lay in between. The CDR3 extends over 13 amino acids. CDR1 and CDR2 from the germline V gene are MNHNS and SASEGT.

This clonotype was seen a handful of times. The rearrangement joins TRBV18 to TRBJ1-6, with a tentative D call TRBD1 (5 bases). V gave up 3 bases and J gave up 5 bases, with 11 bases separating them. Germline CDR1 and CDR2: KGHSH and LQKENI. The CDR3 totals 15 residues. The CDR3 here is CASSPSTANNSPLHF. For the CDR3, the DNA is TGTGCCAGCTCACCCTCGACAGCCAATAATTCACCCCTCCACTTT.

In nucleotides, the CDR3 is TGTGCCAGCAGCCAATCGGGCCAAAACTATGGCTACACCTTC. Translated: CASSQSGQNYGYTF. This chain uses TRBV4-2 with TRBJ1-2; D is undetermined. V lost 2 bases to trimming and J lost 2 bases, with 9 bases between them. This CDR3 has 14 residues. The germline CDR1 and CDR2 sequences are LGHNA and YNFKEQ.

This clonotype was seen only a few times. As DNA, the CDR3 is TGTGCCAGCGCCTACTCGACGGGCACCGGGGAGCTGTTTTTT. Translating gives CASAYSTGTGELFF. J is TRBJ2-2 and V is TRBV2; D is uncertain. CDR1 is SNHLY and CDR2 is FYNNEI in the germline V gene. The CDR3 loop spans 14 amino acids. Trimming cost V 8 bases and J 4 bases, with 14 bases left between them.

The table lists this clonotype with a few counts. V usage is TRBV29-1 and J usage is TRBJ2-3, with a possible D match to TRBD1 (6 bases). Germline V lookup: CDR1 SQVTM, CDR2 ANQGSEA. Trimming shortened V by 7 bases and J by 2 bases, and 10 bases separated the two germline ends. CDR3 size: 12 residues. This chain's CDR3 is CSAGHITDTQYF. The CDR3 DNA reads TGCAGCGCGGGACACATCACAGATACGCAGTATTTT.

The chain has TRBV5-1 and TRBJ2-5; 9 positions match TRBD2. Germline-derived CDR1 and CDR2 are SGHRS and YFSETQ. Trimming at V came to 0 bases and at J to 0 bases, leaving 6 bases not matched to a gene. The CDR3 consists of 17 residues. The CDR3 region has the DNA TGCGCCAGCAGCTTGGCCCAGCTAGCGGGGTACCAAGAGACCCAGTACTTC. It specifies CASSLAQLAGYQETQYF.

The chain has TRBV6-5 and TRBJ2-7, with 9 bases aligning to TRBD1. CDR3 size: 14 residues. Germline V gene lookup returns CDR1 MNHEY and CDR2 SVGAGI. The V segment lost 5 bases and the J segment 4 bases; nucleotides outside the gene matches: 6. CDR3 in DNA: TGTGCCAGCAGTGCCGGGACAGGGAGGTACGAGCAGTACTTC. Residues: CASSAGTGRYEQYF.